A selection of T cell receptor beta chains follows, all from one sample in a study of neurological immune-mediated disorders. TCRdb itself ran the 5' RACE reads through MiXCR, one entry per CDR3 protein. The sample carries about 41,000 distinct CDR3 sequences, 2.5% recorded once. The material sequenced was PBMCs. The source of these receptors is a man aged 30 to 39 with multiple sclerosis. The CDR3 runs from the conserved cysteine through the conserved F or W. D genes are given only for firm matches. The size entry gives once, few, many or a size class.

TRBV5-1,.,TRBJ2-1,many,CASSLDRSEIYEQFF,TGCGCCAGCAGCTTGGATAGGTCCGAAATCTATGAGCAGTTCTTC
TRBV7-2,.,TRBJ2-3,many,CASSPYTDTQYF,TGTGCCAGCAGCCCTTACACAGATACGCAGTATTTT
TRBV6-6,TRBD1,TRBJ2-7,many,CASRPGQGGVYEQYF,TGTGCCAGCAGACCAGGACAGGGCGGGGTGTACGAGCAGTACTTC
TRBV6-6,.,TRBJ2-7,many,CASSYKDEQYF,TGTGCCAGCAGTTACAAAGACGAGCAGTACTTC
TRBV3-1,.,TRBJ2-6,many,CASRVLSGANVLTF,TGTGCCAGCAGGGTTTTATCCGGGGCCAACGTCCTGACTTTC
TRBV6-5,.,TRBJ1-2,many,CASSFTDGYGYTF,TGTGCCAGCAGTTTTACCGACGGATATGGCTACACCTTC
TRBV24-1,.,TRBJ1-1,many,CATSDPDYTEAFF,TGTGCCACCAGTGACCCTGACTACACTGAAGCTTTCTTT
TRBV6-2/TRBV6-3,TRBD2,TRBJ2-7,many,CASSSDPSGRAIASYEQYF,TGTGCCAGCAGCTCTGACCCTAGCGGGAGGGCCATCGCTTCCTACGAGCAGTACTTC
TRBV5-1,.,TRBJ2-7,many,CASSPDVVQYF,TGCGCCAGCAGCCCTGACGTAGTCCAGTACTTC
TRBV5-1,TRBD2,TRBJ2-5,medium-sized,CASSLVASGLGETQYF,TGCGCCAGCAGCTTGGTGGCTAGCGGATTGGGGGAGACCCAGTACTTC
TRBV7-9,.,TRBJ1-6,many,CASRRRGTSPLHF,TGTGCCAGCAGACGGCGGGGGACATCACCCCTCCACTTT
TRBV2,TRBD1,TRBJ1-3,few,CASRLTGGRNTIYF,TGTGCCAGCAGATTGACAGGGGGGAGAAACACCATATATTTT
TRBV5-1,TRBD1,TRBJ1-2,many,CASSAQGRNGYTF,TGCGCCAGCAGCGCACAGGGGAGGAATGGCTACACCTTC
TRBV12-3/TRBV12-4,.,TRBJ1-1,many,CASSLITEAFF,TGTGCCAGCAGTTTAATAACTGAAGCTTTCTTT
TRBV20-1,.,TRBJ1-1,many,CSARDGTQATEAFF,TGCAGTGCTAGAGACGGGACGCAGGCCACTGAAGCTTTCTTT
TRBV28,TRBD2,TRBJ2-7,many,CASNAGVYEQYF,TGTGCCAGCAACGCGGGAGTCTACGAGCAGTACTTC
TRBV20-1,.,TRBJ2-1,many,CSARLPPQGPGRNEQFF,TGCAGTGCTAGATTACCCCCCCAGGGTCCGGGGCGCAATGAGCAGTTCTTC
TRBV4-2,TRBD2,TRBJ2-7,many,CASSGLAGGTYEQYF,TGTGCCAGCAGCGGACTAGCGGGAGGAACCTACGAGCAGTACTTC
TRBV5-1,.,TRBJ2-7,many,CASSLMVAYEQYF,TGCGCCAGCAGCTTGATGGTGGCCTACGAGCAGTACTTC
TRBV9,.,TRBJ2-7,many,CASSARGSSYEQYF,TGTGCCAGCAGCGCGCGGGGTTCCTCCTACGAGCAGTACTTC
TRBV25-1,.,TRBJ1-6,many,CASGWPGDNSPLHF,TGTGCCAGCGGATGGCCCGGGGATAATTCACCCCTCCACTTT
TRBV5-1,.,TRBJ1-2,many,CASSLVEGANYGYTF,TGCGCCAGCAGCTTGGTTGAGGGAGCTAACTATGGCTACACCTTC
TRBV20-1,TRBD2,TRBJ2-7,many,CSARDQETSGRPYEQYF,TGCAGTGCTAGAGATCAGGAGACTAGCGGGCGCCCCTACGAGCAGTACTTC
TRBV28,TRBD1,TRBJ1-2,many,CASTKGQGYGYTF,TGTGCCAGCACTAAGGGACAGGGCTATGGCTACACCTTC
TRBV7-9,.,TRBJ2-1,many,CASSLIGYNEQFF,TGTGCCAGCAGCTTAATAGGGTACAATGAGCAGTTCTTC
TRBV7-9,TRBD1,TRBJ1-4,many,CASSTGQGVPNEKLFF,TGTGCCAGCAGCACTGGACAGGGAGTCCCTAATGAAAAACTGTTTTTT
TRBV7-8,.,TRBJ2-3,many,CASSSDGTTTDTQYF,TGTGCCAGCAGCTCCGATGGTACAACCACAGATACGCAGTATTTT
TRBV5-1,.,TRBJ2-3,many,CASSLGGDTQYF,TGCGCCAGCAGCTTGGGAGGAGATACGCAGTATTTT
TRBV4-2,TRBD2,TRBJ2-7,many,CASSQEAGVAPYEQYF,TGTGCCAGCAGCCAAGAGGCGGGAGTGGCCCCCTACGAGCAGTACTTC
TRBV20-1,TRBD1,TRBJ1-2,many,CSARWTGHGYTF,TGCAGTGCTAGGTGGACAGGCCATGGCTACACCTTC
TRBV20-1,TRBD1,TRBJ1-6,many,CSARDQGEVNSPLHF,TGCAGTGCTAGAGATCAGGGGGAGGTGAATTCACCCCTCCACTTT
TRBV7-6,TRBD2,TRBJ2-1,many,CASSLAPGTSGYNEQFF,TGTGCCAGCAGCTTAGCTCCCGGGACTAGCGGCTACAATGAGCAGTTCTTC
TRBV20-1,TRBD1,TRBJ2-3,medium-sized,CSATGGNTDTQYF,TGCAGTGCTACAGGGGGCAACACAGATACGCAGTATTTT
TRBV28,.,TRBJ2-2,many,CASSFYSDNTGELFF,TGTGCCAGCAGTTTTTATAGCGACAACACCGGGGAGCTGTTTTTT
TRBV10-3,.,TRBJ2-7,many,CAISVGGGSYEQYF,TGTGCCATCAGTGTAGGGGGAGGCTCCTACGAGCAGTACTTC
TRBV5-5,.,TRBJ1-1,many,CASSLGVRTEAFF,TGTGCCAGCAGCTTGGGCGTTCGAACTGAAGCTTTCTTT
TRBV6-5,TRBD2,TRBJ2-1,many,CASSYKPSGPNEQFF,TGTGCCAGCAGTTACAAACCTAGCGGGCCCAATGAGCAGTTCTTC
TRBV6-5,.,TRBJ1-4,many,CASSYSRIVSSGEKLFF,TGTGCCAGCAGTTACTCCCGGATCGTATCATCGGGGGAAAAACTGTTTTTT
TRBV3-1,TRBD1,TRBJ1-2,many,CASSQQTGTGDYGYTF,TGTGCCAGCAGCCAACAGACCGGGACAGGGGACTATGGCTACACCTTC
TRBV12-3/TRBV12-4,.,TRBJ2-1,many,CASSLEGAGGEQFF,TGTGCCAGCAGTTTGGAGGGGGCGGGTGGTGAGCAGTTCTTC